What follows are 19 T cell receptor beta chains derived from one specimen sequenced in a study of blood T cell repertoires in COVID-19. TCRdb's table, derived via immunoSEQ multiplex PCR, lists solely in-frame clones and lacks some. The sample yields 25,000 to 35,000 clones, 85% seen once. The sample comprised peripheral blood. These receptors all stem from an elderly man with active COVID-19.

The V gene is TRBV28, the J gene TRBJ2-7, with TRBD2 as a possible D gene (6 bases). Trimming removed 7 bases from V and 1 base from J, with 11 bases in between. CDR3 length equals 13 residues. Germline V gene lookup returns CDR1 MDHEN and CDR2 SYDVKM. The CDR3: CASKTSRSYEQYF. CDR3 DNA: TGTGCCAGCAAAACTAGCCGTTCCTACGAGCAGTACTTC.

This sequence joins TRBV6-1 and TRBJ2-1; 9 positions match TRBD2. Trimming took 0 bases from V and 14 from J; bases not matched to a gene: 23. The CDR3 has 19 residues. Germline values: CDR1 MNHNS, CDR2 SASEGT. Written as DNA, the CDR3 is TGTGCCAGCAGTGAAGCATCCGGCAGGGTCCTTTTGCGGGGGGGCCAAGAGTTCTTC. Translating it yields CASSEASGRVLLRGGQEFF.

This chain's CDR3 is CASSLAAVGLELNEQFF. For the CDR3, the DNA is TGCGCCAGCAGCTTGGCTGCAGTTGGACTAGAACTCAATGAGCAGTTCTTC. The chain is built from TRBV5-1 and TRBJ2-1, with 7 bases aligning to TRBD2. CDR3 length: 17 amino acids. Looked up from germline, CDR1 is SGHRS and CDR2 is YFSETQ. Losses at the gene ends were 0 bases for V and 6 bases for J; bases not matched to a gene: 12.

V and J are TRBV11-3 and TRBJ1-1; D is unclear. The ends were cut back, 5 bases at V and 6 bases at J, with 13 bases in the middle. Germline loops: CDR1 SGHNT, CDR2 YENEEA. The CDR3 runs to 13 residues. The chain's CDR3 is CASSKDGGAEAFF. The CDR3 nucleotides are TGTGCCAGCAGCAAAGACGGAGGCGCTGAAGCTTTCTTT.

CDR3 sequence (DNA): TGTGCCAGCAGCCCCCAGACAGGGAAGAAGAGCGGCTACACCTTC. Encoded protein: CASSPQTGKKSGYTF. The rearrangement joins TRBV7-2 to TRBJ1-2; TRBD1 aligns across 7 bases. This CDR3 contains 15 residues. Per germline, CDR1 SGHTA and CDR2 FQGNSA. With V trimmed by 5 bases and J by 8 bases, 14 bases remained unmatched.

J is TRBJ2-6 and V is TRBV4-1; 9 nucleotides match TRBD1. V lost 1 base to trimming and J lost 3 bases; unmatched junction nucleotides: 13. Germline V gene sequence: CDR1 MGHRA, CDR2 YSYEKL. The CDR3 is 20 residues long. CDR3 sequence: CASSQGRTGAFLYGANVLTF. The CDR3 DNA sequence: TGCGCCAGCAGCCAAGGGAGGACAGGGGCGTTCTTGTATGGGGCCAACGTCCTGACTTTC.

This clone came up once. This chain joins TRBV7-3 and TRBJ2-2; possible D gene TRBD2, 7 bases. Trimming shortened V by 0 bases and J by 4 bases, and 9 bases separated the two germline ends. The CDR3 is 15 amino acids. In germline, CDR1 is SGHTA, CDR2 FQGTGA. CDR3 in amino acids: CASSLTGGPTGELFF. In nucleotides, the CDR3 is TGTGCCAGCAGCTTAACCGGGGGGCCCACCGGGGAGCTGTTTTTT.

The V and J genes are TRBV28 and TRBJ1-4, with TRBD1 as a possible D gene (5 bases). The V and J ends lost 3 bases and 8 bases respectively, with 19 bases between them. Germline V lookup: CDR1 MDHEN, CDR2 SYDVKM. The CDR3 contains 16 residues. CDR3 loop: CASSFTLGGAGEKLFF. CDR3 nucleotide sequence: TGTGCCAGCAGTTTCACACTCGGGGGAGCAGGGGAAAAACTGTTTTTT. Drawing the rest from reference TRBV28 and TRBJ1-4, the complete variable domain is DVKVTQSSRYLVKRTGEKVFLECVQDMDHENMFWYRQDPGLGLRLIYFSYDVKMKEKGDIPEGYSVSREKKERFSLILESASTNQTSMYLCASSFTLGGAGEKLFFGSGTQLSVL.

The chain uses TRBV6-2 or TRBV6-3 and TRBJ2-7; 8 bases are a match to TRBD1. CDR3 size: 17 residues. V lost 4 bases to trimming and J lost 0 bases; unmatched junction nucleotides: 11. In germline, CDR1 is MNHEY, CDR2 SVGEGT. CDR3 residues: CASSSGQDPPSSYEQYF. CDR3 nucleotides: TGTGCCAGCAGTTCGGGACAGGACCCCCCGAGCTCCTACGAGCAGTACTTC.

V is TRBV19 and J is TRBJ2-6, with no clear D. Trimming took 7 bases from V and 0 from J, leaving 7 bases between them. Germline V lookup: CDR1 LNHDA, CDR2 SQIVND (reference sequence). CDR3 length: 14 amino acids. The CDR3 loop reads CASTPSSGANVLTF. The CDR3 region has the DNA TGTGCCAGTACCCCGTCCTCTGGGGCCAACGTCCTGACTTTC.

This chain joins TRBV28 and TRBJ1-1; the match to TRBD1 covers 9 bases. The length of the CDR3 is 15 residues. CDR1 and CDR2 (germline): MDHEN, SYDVKM. V lost 5 bases, J lost 11 bases, and 15 bases stayed unmatched. CDR3 sequence: CASSPSTGGISNAFF. CDR3 bases: TGTGCCAGCAGTCCCTCGACAGGGGGGATTAGTAACGCTTTCTTT.

This clone was seen more than once but under ten times. The genes are TRBV7-9 and TRBJ1-1; the D is unclear. This CDR3 has 14 amino acids. Trimming took off 1 base at V and 1 base at J, with 7 bases between the two ends. Germline V gives CDR1 SEHNR, CDR2 FQNEAQ (reference sequence). In DNA, the CDR3 is TGTGCCAGCAGCTTAGGGGCAGCGAACACTGAAGCTTTCTTT. Translating gives CASSLGAANTEAFF.

The chain links TRBV2 to TRBJ1-2, with TRBD1 matching over 7 bases. This CDR3 region has 13 residues. V lost 8 bases, J lost 7 bases, and 10 bases stayed unmatched. In germline, CDR1 is SNHLY, CDR2 FYNNEI. Here the CDR3 DNA reads TGTGCCAGCGGGACACAGGGGATTGGTGGCTACACCTTC. It encodes CASGTQGIGGYTF.

The V call is TRBV5-1, the J call TRBJ1-1; 7 bases are shared with TRBD1. Germline values: CDR1 SGHRS, CDR2 YFSETQ. The V and J ends lost 8 bases and 7 bases, in that order; junction bases with no gene match: 11. This CDR3 has 13 residues. CDR3 protein: CASGEGALNEAFF. CDR3 in DNA: TGCGCCAGTGGCGAGGGGGCTTTAAATGAAGCTTTCTTT.

The V gene is TRBV3-1 (or the pseudogene TRBV3-2), the J gene TRBJ1-4; 8 bases are shared with TRBD1. V lost 3 bases and J lost 7; bases outside the gene matches: 7. CDR3 length: 15 residues. Germline loops: CDR1 LGHDT, CDR2 YNNKEL (reference sequence). CDR3 loop: CASSHTGTGVEKLFF. In DNA, the CDR3 is TGTGCCAGCAGCCACACCGGGACAGGCGTTGAAAAACTGTTTTTT.

CDR3 loop: CASSLAGGTTTYEQYF. The CDR3 DNA is TGTGCCAGCTCACTCGCGGGGGGGACCACCACCTACGAGCAGTACTTC. The chain is built from TRBV18 and TRBJ2-7; 9 nucleotides line up with TRBD2. With V trimmed by 4 bases and J by 2 bases, 9 bases remained unmatched. Germline V CDR1 and CDR2: KGHSH, LQKENI. This CDR3 has 16 amino acids. The whole variable domain, filled in from reference TRBV18 and TRBJ2-7, reads NAGVMQNPRHLVRRRGQEARLRCSPMKGHSHVYWYRQLPEEGLKFMVYLQKENIIDESGMPKERFSAEFPKEGPSILRIQQVVRGDSAAYFCASSLAGGTTTYEQYFGPGTRLTVT.

The chain employs TRBV28 and TRBJ1-5, with D tentatively TRBD1 (5 bases). The CDR3 consists of 17 residues. The V end lost 2 bases, the J end lost 3 bases, and 17 bases lay between the germline ends. Germline values: CDR1 MDHEN, CDR2 SYDVKM. The CDR3 reads CASSLSSYRIINQPQHF. The CDR3 DNA follows: TGTGCCAGCAGTTTAAGCTCCTACAGGATAATCAATCAGCCCCAGCATTTT.

This chain connects TRBV5-4 to TRBJ2-7; 9 nucleotides agree with TRBD2. The trim removed 0 bases at V and 1 base at J, leaving 11 bases unmatched. The CDR3 extends over 18 amino acids. Germline CDR1 and CDR2: SGHNT and YYREEE (reference sequence). The CDR3 region is CASSLGHGGGGRSYEQYF. The CDR3 region has the DNA TGTGCCAGCAGCTTGGGCCACGGCGGGGGGGGAAGATCCTACGAGCAGTACTTC. The full variable domain, rest sourced from reference TRBV5-4 and TRBJ2-7, is ETGVTQSPTHLIKTRGQQVTLRCSSQSGHNTVSWYQQALGQGPQFIFQYYREEENGRGNFPPRFSGLQFPNYSSELNVNALELDDSALYLCASSLGHGGGGRSYEQYFGPGTRLTVT.

The rearrangement joins TRBV6-6 to TRBJ1-4; possibly TRBD1 for D (6 bases). The CDR3 spans 15 residues. Germline V gene lookup returns CDR1 MNHNY and CDR2 SVGAGI (reference sequence). V lost 5 bases and J 0 bases, leaving 10 bases between the germline ends. CDR3: CASSLYRATNEKLFF. The CDR3 DNA sequence: TGTGCCAGCAGTCTCTACAGGGCAACTAATGAAAAACTGTTTTTT.